Listed below are T cell receptor beta chains from one sample, sequenced in a study of T cell repertoires in urothelial bladder cancer. Repertoires were generated with immunoSEQ multiplex PCR, while TCRdb's copy carries only in-frame clones and drops some. The table records 13,000 or so clones, around three fifths of them present only once. Source material: tumor-infiltrating cells from bladder cancer. The receptors were sampled from a human donor with urothelial carcinoma. CDR3s include the opening cysteine and the closing phenylalanine or tryptophan. D genes are given only for firm matches. Some rows have no size entry. The others give once, few or many, or a class for an expanded clone.

size	D	V	J	DNA	CDR3
-	-	TRBV11-3	TRBJ1-2	TGTGCCAGCAGCTTAAACGGCCCTAACTATGGCTACACCTTC	CASSLNGPNYGYTF
few	-	TRBV7-2	TRBJ1-5	TGTGCCAGCTCCCACAGGGTTAGCAATCAGCCCCAGCATTTT	CASSHRVSNQPQHF
-	-	TRBV9	TRBJ2-3	TGTGCCAGCAGCGCCTACGCAGATACGCAGTATTTT	CASSAYADTQYF
few	-	TRBV18	TRBJ1-5	TGTGCCAGCTCACCACCGGCGCAGGGCGATCAGCCCCAGCATTTT	CASSPPAQGDQPQHF
-	TRBD2	TRBV4-1	TRBJ2-1	TGCGCCAGCAGCCAAGGGACTAGCGGGGGGAATTGGAATGAGCAGTTCTTC	CASSQGTSGGNWNEQFF
-	TRBD1	TRBV6-5	TRBJ1-1	TGTGCCAGCACCAAAGCCGACAGGGCCATACCCGCTTTCTTT	CASTKADRAIPAFF
-	TRBD1	TRBV5-4	TRBJ1-1	TGTGCCAGCAGCTTGCGGGATCGGGACAGACCGAACACTGAAGCTTTCTTT	CASSLRDRDRPNTEAFF
few	TRBD1	TRBV5-4	TRBJ1-2	TGTGCCAGCAGCCCGGGGACAGTTTCTTATGGCTACACCTTC	CASSPGTVSYGYTF
-	-	TRBV7-2	TRBJ2-5	TGTGCCAGCAGCTCCCTAAGGAGGGAGACCCAGTACTTC	CASSSLRRETQYF
-	TRBD2	TRBV4-1	TRBJ2-1	TGCGCCAGCAGCCAGGGACGGGGGGGGTCTGAGCAGTTCTTC	CASSQGRGGSEQFF
-	TRBD2	TRBV7-7	TRBJ2-5	TGTGCCAGCAGCCCGCTAGCGGGGGGGGGCCAGGGAGAGACCCAGTACTTC	CASSPLAGGGQGETQYF
-	TRBD1	TRBV4-2	TRBJ1-2	TGTGCCAGCAGCCCCCATACCACAGGGGGATCCTATGGCTACACCTTC	CASSPHTTGGSYGYTF
-	-	TRBV5-6	TRBJ2-3	TGTGCCAGCAGCTCGTTGTGGGGGCCGTCCACAGATACGCAGTATTTT	CASSSLWGPSTDTQYF
-	TRBD1	TRBV5-5	TRBJ2-1	TGTGCCAGCAGCTTGACAGGGGCCCCCTACAATGAGCAGTTCTTC	CASSLTGAPYNEQFF
-	-	TRBV5-1	TRBJ1-4	TGCGCCAGCACCGAGAGGTGGAATGAAAAACTGTTTTTT	CASTERWNEKLFF
-	-	TRBV7-9	TRBJ2-7	TGTGCCAGCAGCTCTGGTTCTACTCCAAGCGAGCAGTACTTC	CASSSGSTPSEQYF
-	-	TRBV7-2	TRBJ2-5	TGTGCCAGCAGCCCGGAGGGGAATCAAGGAACCCAGTACTTC	CASSPEGNQGTQYF
-	TRBD1	TRBV5-6	TRBJ2-5	TGTGCCAGCAGCCCACAGGGGTTCAGAAAAGAGACCCAGTACTTC	CASSPQGFRKETQYF
-	TRBD1	TRBV5-6	TRBJ1-2	TGTGCCAGCATCCAGGAGGGGGCTGGTGGCTACACCTTC	CASIQEGAGGYTF
once	-	TRBV4-1	TRBJ2-1	TGCGCCAGCAGCCAAGATTTGTGGAATGAGCAGTTCTTC	CASSQDLWNEQFF
once	TRBD1	TRBV11-3	TRBJ2-1	TGTGCCAGCAGCCGACAGGGGAAGACGGATGAGCAGTTCTTC	CASSRQGKTDEQFF
-	-	TRBV21-1	TRBJ2-2	TGTGCCAGCAGCAATGGTCAGGGGCTTGGCACCGGGGAGCTGTTTTTT	CASSNGQGLGTGELFF
-	-	TRBV4-1	TRBJ1-3	TGCGCCAGCAGCCAATTTCCCCGGGCGCCAGGAAACACCATATATTTT	CASSQFPRAPGNTIYF
-	-	TRBV30	TRBJ2-2	TGTGCCTGGAGTGTAGTTACCGGGGAGCTGTTTTTT	CAWSVVTGELFF
-	-	TRBV19	TRBJ1-5	TGTGCCAGTAGTATCATTCCGGGGTTTCTTGGCGGATATAGCAATCAGCCCCAGCATTTT	CASSIIPGFLGGYSNQPQHF
-	-	TRBV6-5	TRBJ2-5	TGTGCCAGCAGTGTCGGACAGCCCCAAGAGACCCAGTACTTC	CASSVGQPQETQYF
-	TRBD2	TRBV7-9	TRBJ2-1	TGTGCCAGCAGTCTGGCGCTAGCGGGTTGGAATGAGCAGTTCTTC	CASSLALAGWNEQFF
few	-	TRBV7-9	TRBJ2-1	TGTGCCAGCAGCTTACTAGGGGGTAATGAGCAGTTCTTC	CASSLLGGNEQFF
-	TRBD2	TRBV30	TRBJ2-3	TGTGCCTGGAGTGCCCCCCGGGGACTAGCAATAGATACGCAGTATTTT	CAWSAPRGLAIDTQYF
once	TRBD1	TRBV25-1	TRBJ1-5	TGTGCCAGCAGTGAATCGGGGACAGGGCACAATCAGCCCCAGCATTTT	CASSESGTGHNQPQHF
-	-	TRBV18	TRBJ2-7	TGTGCCAGCTCATCCGACTACGAGCAGTACTTC	CASSSDYEQYF
-	-	TRBV6-1	TRBJ1-2	TGTGCCAGCAGTGAAAGTGGTAGGGGCCCCTATGGCTACACCTTC	CASSESGRGPYGYTF
once	-	TRBV2	TRBJ2-2	TGTGCCAGCAGTGATCTAGGGTTAGGGGAGCTGTTTTTT	CASSDLGLGELFF
-	TRBD1	TRBV9	TRBJ1-2	TGTGCCAGCAGCGTCCCGGGACAGGGCCATAACTATGGCTACACCTTC	CASSVPGQGHNYGYTF
once	-	TRBV5-6	TRBJ2-1	TGTGCCAGCAGCTTGGCCAGGTTTGCGACTAGACGTAATGAGCAGTTCTTC	CASSLARFATRRNEQFF
-	-	TRBV18	TRBJ2-7	TGTGCCAGCTCACCACCGTCCCTAAGGGACGAGCAGTACTTC	CASSPPSLRDEQYF
once	-	TRBV2	TRBJ2-1	TGTGCCAGCAGTCCCCGAGGCCTGGGGTACAATGAGCAGTTCTTC	CASSPRGLGYNEQFF
few	TRBD2	TRBV9	TRBJ2-5	TGTGCCAGCGGCCCCAGCGGGGGGAGCCAAGAGACCCAGTACTTC	CASGPSGGSQETQYF
-	TRBD2	TRBV4-3	TRBJ2-2	TGCGCCAGCAGCCAAGTAATGGGCGGGGGGGCCCCCGGGGAGCTGTTTTTT	CASSQVMGGGAPGELFF
-	TRBD1	TRBV5-1	TRBJ1-5	TGCGCCAGCAGCTTGGAGGGGGCGGGCAATCAGCCCCAGCATTTT	CASSLEGAGNQPQHF
few	-	TRBV6-1	TRBJ1-6	TGTGCCAGCAGTGTATCTGGCTCACCCCTCCACTTT	CASSVSGSPLHF
-	-	TRBV5-6	TRBJ1-2	TGTGCCAGCACCCCGGCTACTGGCTACACCTTC	CASTPATGYTF
-	-	TRBV2	TRBJ1-2	TGTGCCAGCAGTGGGGAACAGGATGGCTACACCTTC	CASSGEQDGYTF
-	-	TRBV2	TRBJ2-3	TGTGCCAGCAGTTACTCCCGAGATACGCAGTATTTT	CASSYSRDTQYF
-	-	TRBV12-5	TRBJ2-7	TGTGCTAGTGGTGTGTTAGGTTACGCACACCCCTACGAGCAGTACTTC	CASGVLGYAHPYEQYF
-	TRBD2	TRBV4-3	TRBJ2-2	TGCGCCAGCAGCCATCTTAGCGGGGCGGCGAACACCGGGGAGCTGTTTTTT	CASSHLSGAANTGELFF
few	TRBD1	TRBV5-1	TRBJ2-5	TGCGCCAGCAGCTTGGAGGACAGGGGGCGGAAGACCCAGTACTTC	CASSLEDRGRKTQYF
-	-	TRBV30	TRBJ1-2	TGTGCCTGGAGTGTGGTTCGGGGTTGGTATGGCTACACCTTC	CAWSVVRGWYGYTF
-	-	TRBV7-2	TRBJ2-1	TGTGCCAGCAGCTCGCCCCGAAGCGATGAGCAGTTCTTC	CASSSPRSDEQFF
-	-	TRBV10-3	TRBJ2-3	TGTGCCATCAGTCCGGCTGGGGGTCCAGATACGCAGTATTTT	CAISPAGGPDTQYF
-	TRBD1	TRBV9	TRBJ2-2	TGTGCCAGCAGCGCCCGCCCAGGGGGCGCGGGGACCGGGGAGCTGTTTTTT	CASSARPGGAGTGELFF
-	-	TRBV5-8	TRBJ1-4	TGTGCCAGCAGCCCGACAGCAACTAATGAAAAACTGTTTTTT	CASSPTATNEKLFF
-	-	TRBV5-8	TRBJ1-4	TGTGCCAGCAGCTTGGTCCCAGCCCAGAATGAAAAACTGTTTTTT	CASSLVPAQNEKLFF
-	-	TRBV9	TRBJ2-1	TGTGCCAGCAGCTCCTTGGCGGACAATGAGCAGTTCTTC	CASSSLADNEQFF
few	-	TRBV5-1	TRBJ1-3	TGCGCCAGCAGCTTGTCCGGAAACACCATATATTTT	CASSLSGNTIYF